This TCR beta chain appears in the sequencing data of a study of control samples from healthy donors and cancer patients. The CDR3 is 16 residues long. The trim removed 4 bases at V and 3 bases at J, leaving 10 bases unmatched. Germline V lookup: CDR1 SGHDT, CDR2 YYEEEE. Here immunoSEQ multiplex PCR was the method, and the copy in TCRdb shows in-frame clones only, minus some. The repertoire consists of about 140,000 clones, with 88% occurring once and the leading ten covering roughly 8.4%. The chain combines TRBV5-6 with TRBJ1-2; TRBD1 agrees at 9 bases. Sequences were obtained from blood. The sequence was collected from a woman under 40 in good health. In nucleotides, the CDR3 is TGTGCCAGCAGCGTGGGTAGCGGACAGGGGCACTATGGCTACACCTTC. Its protein is CASSVGSGQGHYGYTF.